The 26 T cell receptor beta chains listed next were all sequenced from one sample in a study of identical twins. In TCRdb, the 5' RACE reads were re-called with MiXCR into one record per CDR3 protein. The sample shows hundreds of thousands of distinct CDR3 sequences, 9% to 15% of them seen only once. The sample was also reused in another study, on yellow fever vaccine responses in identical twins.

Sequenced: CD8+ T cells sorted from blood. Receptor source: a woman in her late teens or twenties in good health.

CDR3 residues: CATSPGQSNTGELFF. In nucleotides, the CDR3 is TGTGCCACCAGTCCGGGACAGTCGAACACCGGGGAGCTGTTTTTT. The chain carries TRBV24-1 and TRBJ2-2, with 7 nucleotides matching TRBD1. There are 15 residues in the CDR3. The trim removed 6 bases at V and 0 bases at J, leaving 3 bases unmatched. Germline-derived CDR1 and CDR2 are KGHDR and SFDVKD.

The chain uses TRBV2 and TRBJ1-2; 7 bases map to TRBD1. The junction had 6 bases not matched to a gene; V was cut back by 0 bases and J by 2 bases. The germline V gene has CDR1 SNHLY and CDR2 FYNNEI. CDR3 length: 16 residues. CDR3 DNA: TGTGCCAGCAGTGAAGCGCTTCGGGACAGAAACTATGGCTACACCTTC. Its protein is CASSEALRDRNYGYTF.

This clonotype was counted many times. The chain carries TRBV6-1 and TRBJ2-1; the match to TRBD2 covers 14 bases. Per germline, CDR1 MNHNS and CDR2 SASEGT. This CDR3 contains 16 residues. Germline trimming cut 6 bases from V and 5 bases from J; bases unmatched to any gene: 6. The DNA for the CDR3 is TGTGCCAGCAGCCGACTAGCGGGAGGGGGGCACAATGAGCAGTTCTTC. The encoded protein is CASSRLAGGGHNEQFF.

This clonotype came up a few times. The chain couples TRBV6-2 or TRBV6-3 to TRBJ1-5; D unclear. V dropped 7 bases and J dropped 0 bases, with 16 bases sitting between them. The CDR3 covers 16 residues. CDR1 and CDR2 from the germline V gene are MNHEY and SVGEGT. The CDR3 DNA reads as TGTGCCAGCATGACCATACAGCCAAATAGCAATCAGCCCCAGCATTTT. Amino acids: CASMTIQPNSNQPQHF.

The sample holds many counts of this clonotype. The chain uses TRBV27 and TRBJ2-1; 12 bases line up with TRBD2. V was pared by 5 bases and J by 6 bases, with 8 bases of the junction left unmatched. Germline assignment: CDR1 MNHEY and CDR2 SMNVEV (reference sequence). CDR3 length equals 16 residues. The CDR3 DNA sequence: TGTGCCAGCAGTGCCCCGACTAGCGGGAGTTTCAATGAGCAGTTCTTC. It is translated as CASSAPTSGSFNEQFF.

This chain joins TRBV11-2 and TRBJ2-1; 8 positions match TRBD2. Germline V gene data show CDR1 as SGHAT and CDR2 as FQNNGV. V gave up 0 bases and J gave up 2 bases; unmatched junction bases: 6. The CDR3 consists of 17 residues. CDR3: CASSLDARGDPYNEQFF. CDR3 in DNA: TGTGCCAGCAGCTTAGACGCGCGGGGGGACCCCTACAATGAGCAGTTCTTC.

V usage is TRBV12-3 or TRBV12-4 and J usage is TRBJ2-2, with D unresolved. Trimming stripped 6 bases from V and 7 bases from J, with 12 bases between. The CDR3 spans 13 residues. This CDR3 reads CASRPTRGGELFF. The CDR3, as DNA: TGTGCCAGCAGACCCACTCGAGGCGGGGAGCTGTTTTTT.

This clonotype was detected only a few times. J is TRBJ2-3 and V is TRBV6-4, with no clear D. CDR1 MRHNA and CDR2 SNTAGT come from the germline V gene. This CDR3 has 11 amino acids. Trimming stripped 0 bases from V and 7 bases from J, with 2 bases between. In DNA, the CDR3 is TGTGCCAGCAGTGACTCGTATACGCAGTATTTT. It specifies CASSDSYTQYF.

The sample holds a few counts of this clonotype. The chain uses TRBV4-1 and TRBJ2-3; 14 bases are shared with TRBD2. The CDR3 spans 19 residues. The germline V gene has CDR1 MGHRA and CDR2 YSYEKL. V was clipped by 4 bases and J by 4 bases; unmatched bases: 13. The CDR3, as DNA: TGCGCCAGCAGCCGAGTCCCGGGACTAGCGGGAGTTGGGGCAGATACGCAGTATTTT. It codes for CASSRVPGLAGVGADTQYF.

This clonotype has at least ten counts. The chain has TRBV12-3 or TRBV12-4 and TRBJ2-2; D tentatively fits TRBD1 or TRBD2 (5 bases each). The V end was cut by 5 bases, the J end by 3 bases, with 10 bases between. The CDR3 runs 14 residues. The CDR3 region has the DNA TGTGCCAGCAGTAAGGGGACCTACACCGGGGAGCTGTTTTTT. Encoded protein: CASSKGTYTGELFF.

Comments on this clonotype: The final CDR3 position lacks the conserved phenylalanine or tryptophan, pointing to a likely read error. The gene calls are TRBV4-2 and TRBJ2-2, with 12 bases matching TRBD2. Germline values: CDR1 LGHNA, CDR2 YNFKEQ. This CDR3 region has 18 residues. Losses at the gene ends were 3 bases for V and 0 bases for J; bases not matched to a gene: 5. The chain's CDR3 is CASSQQLAGGANTGELFL. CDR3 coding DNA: TGTGCCAGCAGCCAGCAACTAGCGGGGGGCGCGAACACCGGGGAGCTGTTTCTT.

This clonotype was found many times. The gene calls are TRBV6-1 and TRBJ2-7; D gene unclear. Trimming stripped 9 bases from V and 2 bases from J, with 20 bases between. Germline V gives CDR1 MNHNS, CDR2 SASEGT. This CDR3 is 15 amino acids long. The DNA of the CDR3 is TGTGCCAGTACGTTGGCCCAGGATCAGACCTACGAGCAGTACTTC. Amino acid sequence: CASTLAQDQTYEQYF.

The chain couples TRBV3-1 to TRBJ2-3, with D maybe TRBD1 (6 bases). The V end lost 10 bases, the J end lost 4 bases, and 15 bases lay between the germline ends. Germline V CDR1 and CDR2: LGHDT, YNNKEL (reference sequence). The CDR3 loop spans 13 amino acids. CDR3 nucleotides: TGTGCCATCCAGGGGTCGGATCCAGATACGCAGTATTTT. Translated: CAIQGSDPDTQYF.

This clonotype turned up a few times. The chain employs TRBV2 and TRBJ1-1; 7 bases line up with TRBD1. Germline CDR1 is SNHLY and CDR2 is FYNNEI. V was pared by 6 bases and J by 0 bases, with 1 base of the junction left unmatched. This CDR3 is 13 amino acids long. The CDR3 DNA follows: TGTGCCAGCAGGGACAGGTTGAACACTGAAGCTTTCTTT. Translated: CASRDRLNTEAFF. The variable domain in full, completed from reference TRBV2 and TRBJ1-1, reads EPEVTQTPSHQVTQMGQEVILRCVPISNHLYFYWYRQILGQKVEFLVSFYNNEISEKSEIFDDQFSVERPDGSNFTLKIRSTKLEDSAMYFCASRDRLNTEAFFGQGTRLTVV.

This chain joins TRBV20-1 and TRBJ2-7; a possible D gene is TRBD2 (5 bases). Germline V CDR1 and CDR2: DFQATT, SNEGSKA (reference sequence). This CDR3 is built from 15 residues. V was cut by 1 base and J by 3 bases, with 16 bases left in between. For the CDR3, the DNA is TGCAGTGCTAGAGGTAGAGATGAGGGTAGCTACGAGCAGTACTTC. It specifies CSARGRDEGSYEQYF.

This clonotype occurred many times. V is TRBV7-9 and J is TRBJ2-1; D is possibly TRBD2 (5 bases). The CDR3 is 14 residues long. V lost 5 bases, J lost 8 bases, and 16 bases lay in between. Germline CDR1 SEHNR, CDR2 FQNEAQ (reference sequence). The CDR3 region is CASSPGVGIDEQFF. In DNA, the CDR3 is TGTGCCAGCAGCCCCGGGGTCGGGATTGATGAGCAGTTCTTC.

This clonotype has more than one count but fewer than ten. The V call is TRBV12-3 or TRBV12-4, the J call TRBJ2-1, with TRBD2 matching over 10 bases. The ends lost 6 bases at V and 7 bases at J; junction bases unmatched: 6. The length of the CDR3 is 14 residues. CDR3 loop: CASSGQAGGNEQFF. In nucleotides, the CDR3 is TGTGCCAGCAGCGGACAAGCGGGAGGGAATGAGCAGTTCTTC.

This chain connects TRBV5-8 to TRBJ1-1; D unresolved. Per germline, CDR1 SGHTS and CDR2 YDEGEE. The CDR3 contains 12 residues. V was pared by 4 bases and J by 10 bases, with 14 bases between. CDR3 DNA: TGTGCCAGCAGCCCTGGGCTCCTCTTAGCTTTCTTT. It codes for CASSPGLLLAFF.

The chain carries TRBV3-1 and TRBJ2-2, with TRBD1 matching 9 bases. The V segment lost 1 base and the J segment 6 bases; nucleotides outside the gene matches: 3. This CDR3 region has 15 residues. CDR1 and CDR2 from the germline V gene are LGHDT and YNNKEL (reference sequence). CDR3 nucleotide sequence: TGTGCCAGCAGCCAAGGGGACAGGGAGGCCGGGGAGCTGTTTTTT. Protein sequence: CASSQGDREAGELFF.

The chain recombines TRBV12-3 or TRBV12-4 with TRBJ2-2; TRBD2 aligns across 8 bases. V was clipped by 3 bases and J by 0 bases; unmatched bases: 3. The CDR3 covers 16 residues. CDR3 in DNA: TGTGCCAGCAGTTTCGGACTAGCCACGAACACCGGGGAGCTGTTTTTT. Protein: CASSFGLATNTGELFF.

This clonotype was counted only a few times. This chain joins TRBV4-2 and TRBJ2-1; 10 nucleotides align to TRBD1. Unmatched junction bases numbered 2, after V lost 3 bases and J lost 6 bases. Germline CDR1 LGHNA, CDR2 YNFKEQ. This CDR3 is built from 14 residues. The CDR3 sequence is CASSHGDRGNEQFF. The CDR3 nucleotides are TGTGCCAGCAGCCATGGGGACAGGGGCAATGAGCAGTTCTTC.

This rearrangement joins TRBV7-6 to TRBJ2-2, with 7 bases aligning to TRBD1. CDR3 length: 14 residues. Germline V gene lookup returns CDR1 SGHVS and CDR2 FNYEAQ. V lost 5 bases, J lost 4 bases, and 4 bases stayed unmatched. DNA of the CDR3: TGTGCCAGCAGCCCTGACAGGGCCACCGGGGAGCTGTTTTTT. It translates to CASSPDRATGELFF.

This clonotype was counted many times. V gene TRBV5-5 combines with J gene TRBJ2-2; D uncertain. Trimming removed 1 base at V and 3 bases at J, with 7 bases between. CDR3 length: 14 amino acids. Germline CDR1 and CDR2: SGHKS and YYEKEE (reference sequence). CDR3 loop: CASSLMVDTGELFF. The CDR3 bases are TGTGCCAGCAGCTTGATGGTGGACACCGGGGAGCTGTTTTTT.

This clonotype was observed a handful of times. The CDR3 sequence is CASEGREGNEQYF. For the CDR3, the DNA is TGTGCCAGCGAGGGACGGGAGGGAAACGAGCAGTACTTC. The chain carries TRBV9 and TRBJ2-7; 8 bases match TRBD2. The CDR3 spans 13 residues. The germline gives CDR1 SGDLS, CDR2 YYNGEE. The J segment lost 5 bases and the V segment lost 7 bases, leaving 8 bases of the junction unmatched.

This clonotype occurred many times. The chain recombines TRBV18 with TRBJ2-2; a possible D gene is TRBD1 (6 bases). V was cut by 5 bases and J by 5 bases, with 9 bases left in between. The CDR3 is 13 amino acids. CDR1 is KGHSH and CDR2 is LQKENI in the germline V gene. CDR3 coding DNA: TGTGCCAGCTCAACCACAGGGACCGGGGAGCTGTTTTTT. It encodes CASSTTGTGELFF.

The CDR3 nucleotides are TGCGCCAGCAGCTTGGGGACAGGGGTTTACACTGAAGCTTTCTTT. Translated, it gives CASSLGTGVYTEAFF. This chain joins TRBV5-1 and TRBJ1-1, with 9 nucleotides matching TRBD1. This CDR3 has 15 residues. Trimming took 0 bases from V and 3 from J; bases not matched to a gene: 3. Germline assignment: CDR1 SGHRS and CDR2 YFSETQ. Looking up the rest from reference TRBV5-1 and TRBJ1-1 gives the full variable domain: KAGVTQTPRYLIKTRGQQVTLSCSPISGHRSVSWYQQTPGQGLQFLFEYFSETQRNKGNFPGRFSGRQFSNSRSEMNVSTLELGDSALYLCASSLGTGVYTEAFFGQGTRLTVV.